These 25 T cell receptor beta chains were all obtained from the same sample, sequenced in a study of cytomegalovirus exposure and HLA in healthy donors (TCRdb year 2017). Receptor libraries were prepared by the immunoSEQ multiplex PCR assay. For the multiplex PCR, a mixture combining 60 forward primers for TCR Vbeta segments and 13 reverse primers for TCR Jbeta segments was used. Here the immuneACCESS table is served through TCRdb, limited to in-frame sequences with V and J called. Missing clones are a known gap in these copies; in checked studies unresolved V genes cover under half, and the rest lacks a known reason. This sample gives 130,000 or so clones in total; approximately 8.8% of them show up just once. Clones ranked in the top ten supply approximately 5% of the sample. Material for sequencing was PBMCs. The source of these receptors is a man in his forties in good health and CMV-seronegative.

The chain has TRBV28 and TRBJ2-5; a weak D match, TRBD2 (5 bases). The CDR3 is 15 residues long. The ends were cut back, 6 bases at V and 5 bases at J, with 19 bases in the middle. Germline V gene lookup returns CDR1 MDHEN and CDR2 SYDVKM. In DNA form, the CDR3 reads TGTGCCAGCAGACGTAGAGGGTCGGTGGGGGAGACCCAGTACTTC. Translating gives CASRRRGSVGETQYF.

The chain is built from TRBV6-5 and TRBJ1-3, with TRBD1 identical over 7 bases. CDR1 and CDR2 (germline): MNHEY, SVGAGI. This CDR3 contains 14 residues. V lost 10 bases, J lost 0 bases, and 6 bases stayed unmatched. In nucleotides, the CDR3 is TGTGCCACCAAAACAGGGGCCTCTGGAAACACCATATATTTT. Translated: CATKTGASGNTIYF.

The rearrangement links TRBV5-4 to TRBJ2-2; 11 positions agree with TRBD2. The V and J ends lost 2 bases and 5 bases, in that order; junction bases with no gene match: 5. The CDR3 is 16 residues long. CDR1 and CDR2 from the germline V gene are SGHNT and YYREEE (reference sequence). The CDR3 bases are TGTGCCAGCAGCTTTGGACTAGCGGGCCCAACCGGGGAGCTGTTTTTT. This sequence encodes CASSFGLAGPTGELFF.

The genes are TRBV27 and TRBJ1-5, with D perhaps matching TRBD1 (6 bases). The CDR3 length is 11 residues. V lost 8 bases to trimming and J lost 7 bases, with 9 bases between them. Germline V lookup: CDR1 MNHEY, CDR2 SMNVEV (reference sequence). CDR3 nucleotide sequence: TGTGCCAGCGGACAGAGACAGCCCCAGCATTTT. Translated, it gives CASGQRQPQHF.

Only a few counts were recorded for this clone. The V gene is TRBV28, the J gene TRBJ1-5; 10 nucleotides agree with TRBD1. The CDR3 spans 15 residues. Germline values: CDR1 MDHEN, CDR2 SYDVKM. With 2 bases clipped from V and 6 bases from J, the junction kept 4 bases outside the gene matches. The CDR3 is CASSLATGGGQPQHF. CDR3 DNA: TGTGCCAGCAGTTTAGCGACAGGGGGCGGTCAGCCCCAGCATTTT.

The chain uses TRBV30 and TRBJ1-4, with D tentatively TRBD1 (6 bases). Germline CDR1 is GTSNPN and CDR2 is SVGIG (reference sequence). V dropped 1 base and J dropped 0 bases, with 18 bases sitting between them. There are 18 residues in the CDR3. CDR3 in DNA: TGTGCCTGGAGTGGCCAGGGGATTCCGAATGCAACTAATGAAAAACTGTTTTTT. This codes for CAWSGQGIPNATNEKLFF.

The chain employs TRBV7-9 and TRBJ1-2, with unresolved D. In germline, CDR1 is SEHNR, CDR2 FQNEAQ (reference sequence). Trimming took 2 bases from V and 4 from J, leaving 8 bases between them. The CDR3 has 13 residues. The CDR3 is CASSLLVGYGYTF. The CDR3 DNA sequence: TGTGCCAGCAGCTTACTAGTCGGCTATGGCTACACCTTC. Full variable domain (remainder filled in from reference TRBV7-9 and TRBJ1-2): DTGVSQNPRHKITKRGQNVTFRCDPISEHNRLYWYRQTLGQGPEFLTYFQNEAQLEKSRLLSDRFSAERPKGSFSTLEIQRTEQGDSAMYLCASSLLVGYGYTFGSGTRLTVV.

A few counts support this clone. The rearrangement links TRBV6-1 to TRBJ2-5, with a tentative D call TRBD1 (5 bases). The length of the CDR3 is 13 residues. Germline CDR1 reads MNHNS; CDR2 reads SASEGT. Trimming pared 6 bases from V and 5 bases from J, leaving 13 bases between. CDR3 sequence reads: CASRDTGRETQYF. As DNA, the CDR3 is TGTGCCAGCAGGGACACGGGTAGGGAGACCCAGTACTTC.

The chain is built from TRBV2 and TRBJ2-1; TRBD2 agrees at 7 bases. This CDR3 has 14 amino acids. Germline assignment: CDR1 SNHLY and CDR2 FYNNEI. V trimming: 3 bases; J trimming: 8 bases; junction bases outside the gene matches: 7. CDR3 sequence (DNA): TGTGCCAGCAGTGATGGCGGGGGACGCGATGAGCAGTTCTTC. Protein product: CASSDGGGRDEQFF. Filled out from reference TRBV2 and TRBJ2-1, the complete variable domain reads EPEVTQTPSHQVTQMGQEVILRCVPISNHLYFYWYRQILGQKVEFLVSFYNNEISEKSEIFDDQFSVERPDGSNFTLKIRSTKLEDSAMYFCASSDGGGRDEQFFGPGTRLTVL.

This clone was recorded a few times. This chain uses TRBV7-7 with TRBJ2-2; D perhaps matches TRBD1 (6 bases). V lost 5 bases, J lost 8 bases, and 15 bases lay in between. The CDR3 loop spans 14 amino acids. Per the germline V gene, CDR1 is SSHAT and CDR2 is FNYEAQ (reference sequence). CDR3 in DNA: TGTGCCAGCAGCCGGGACACCAGGGGAGGGGAGCTGTTTTTT. Its protein product is CASSRDTRGGELFF.

This clone has only a few counts. The rearrangement links TRBV5-1 to TRBJ2-5; 11 nucleotides align to TRBD2. This CDR3 region has 14 residues. Trimming took 4 bases from V and 3 from J; bases not matched to a gene: 2. Germline V gene lookup returns CDR1 SGHRS and CDR2 YFSETQ. CDR3 nucleotide sequence: TGCGCCAGCAGCATACTAGCGGGGGAAGAGACCCAGTACTTC. Amino acid sequence: CASSILAGEETQYF.

The rearrangement links TRBV7-2 to TRBJ2-1, with TRBD2 identical over 10 bases. CDR3 length: 17 amino acids. Trimming took 5 bases from V and 4 from J; bases not matched to a gene: 11. Germline loops: CDR1 SGHTA, CDR2 FQGNSA. Here the CDR3 DNA reads TGTGCCAGCAGCATCCAAGCGGGGGGGCCCCCTTACAATGAGCAGTTCTTC. Protein sequence: CASSIQAGGPPYNEQFF.

This clone was picked up a small number of times. J is TRBJ1-6 and V is TRBV14; D unclear. The CDR3 runs 14 residues. The V gene lost 2 bases and the J gene lost 10 bases, with 12 bases spanning the gap. Germline V gives CDR1 SGHDN, CDR2 FVKESK. The CDR3 DNA is TGTGCCAGCAGCCAAACGGTCTTTTCGTCACCCCTCCACTTT. It yields the protein CASSQTVFSSPLHF. The entire variable domain, with the rest obtained from reference TRBV14 and TRBJ1-6, is as follows: EAGVTQFPSHSVIEKGQTVTLRCDPISGHDNLYWYRRVMGKEIKFLLHFVKESKQDESGMPNNRFLAERTGGTYSTLKVQPAELEDSGVYFCASSQTVFSSPLHFGNGTRLTVT.

This clone has just a few counts. The chain recombines TRBV18 with TRBJ2-7; TRBD1 is a possible D gene (5 bases). Trimming took 3 bases from V and 2 from J, leaving 14 bases between them. Germline CDR1 reads KGHSH; CDR2 reads LQKENI. The CDR3 has 15 amino acids. The CDR3 sequence: CASSPLQDKTYEQYF. CDR3 nucleotides: TGTGCCAGCTCACCGCTTCAGGACAAAACCTACGAGCAGTACTTC.

This chain joins TRBV6-1 and TRBJ2-6; D is uncertain. Trimming left V 7 bases short and J 0 bases short, with 10 bases between. The CDR3 is made up of 15 amino acids. CDR1 is MNHNS, CDR2 SASEGT, per germline. DNA for the CDR3: TGTGCCAGCACCGGTGGTTACTCTGGGGCCAACGTCCTGACTTTC. This sequence encodes CASTGGYSGANVLTF.

CDR3 sequence reads: CASSRTGRNDPYTDTQYF. The CDR3 bases are TGTGCCAGCAGCCGAACCGGGAGAAACGATCCCTACACAGATACGCAGTATTTT. The gene calls are TRBV5-6 and TRBJ2-3; possibly TRBD2 for D (6 bases). Trimming removed 4 bases from V and 2 bases from J, with 23 bases in between. This CDR3 spans 18 amino acids. Germline V lookup: CDR1 SGHDT, CDR2 YYEEEE. Supplemented by reference TRBV5-6 and TRBJ2-3, the full variable domain reads DAGVTQSPTHLIKTRGQQVTLRCSPKSGHDTVSWYQQALGQGPQFIFQYYEEEERQRGNFPDRFSGHQFPNYSSELNVNALLLGDSALYLCASSRTGRNDPYTDTQYFGPGTRLTVL.

This clone has more than one count but fewer than ten. This chain uses TRBV10-3 with TRBJ1-6, with a tentative D call TRBD1 (6 bases). Germline loops: CDR1 ENHRY, CDR2 SYGVKD. The V gene lost 0 bases and the J gene lost 10 bases, with 13 bases spanning the gap. CDR3 size: 15 residues. The CDR3 protein is CAISESGGAQSPLHF. The DNA for the CDR3 is TGTGCCATCAGTGAGTCCGGGGGGGCCCAGTCACCCCTCCACTTT.

The CDR3 bases are TGCGCCAGCAGTGACCCGGGACAGGGGCTAGCCTACGAGCAGTACTTC. This sequence encodes CASSDPGQGLAYEQYF. The chain joins TRBV10-2 to TRBJ2-7, with TRBD1 identical over 10 bases. J gave up 2 bases and V 3 bases, and 7 bases lay outside the gene matches. This CDR3 spans 16 amino acids. Germline V gene sequence: CDR1 WSHSY, CDR2 SAAADI.

This chain joins TRBV7-6 and TRBJ1-2; D perhaps matches TRBD1 (6 bases). CDR1 and CDR2 (germline): SGHVS, FNYEAQ. This CDR3 is 15 amino acids long. Trimming left V 5 bases short and J 4 bases short, with 17 bases between. The CDR3 region is CASSAQGRNLYGYTF. The CDR3 bases are TGTGCCAGCAGCGCACAGGGTCGCAACCTCTATGGCTACACCTTC.

In its sample, this clone was seen a few times. The chain uses TRBV19 and TRBJ1-5, with unresolved D. The CDR3 length is 13 residues. The V end lost 1 base, the J end lost 6 bases, and 7 bases lay between the germline ends. The germline gives CDR1 LNHDA, CDR2 SQIVND (reference sequence). The CDR3 bases are TGTGCCAGTAGTATAGGGAGCGGTCAGCCCCAGCATTTT. Translated: CASSIGSGQPQHF.

This chain links TRBV2 with TRBJ1-1; D is unresolved. The length of the CDR3 is 13 residues. V was clipped by 7 bases and J by 0 bases, with 9 bases between them. Germline CDR1 SNHLY, CDR2 FYNNEI. The CDR3 nucleotides are TGTGCCAGCATCTCAATAGTGAACACTGAAGCTTTCTTT. This translates into CASISIVNTEAFF.

This clone appeared a few times. The rearrangement uses TRBV5-1 and TRBJ2-1; possible D gene TRBD2, 6 bases. From germline, CDR1 is SGHRS and CDR2 YFSETQ. The CDR3 totals 15 residues. V gave up 4 bases and J gave up 3 bases, with 14 bases separating them. This CDR3 is CASSKASAGYNEQFF. Written as DNA, the CDR3 is TGCGCCAGCAGCAAGGCTAGCGCAGGCTACAATGAGCAGTTCTTC.

This clone was seen a handful of times. This chain uses TRBV5-1 with TRBJ2-2, with 8 bases that match TRBD2. Germline CDR1 is SGHRS and CDR2 is YFSETQ. With V trimmed by 2 bases and J by 0 bases, 3 bases remained unmatched. CDR3 length: 16 amino acids. The CDR3 spells CASSFQRGTNTGELFF. DNA of the CDR3: TGCGCCAGCAGCTTCCAGCGGGGGACGAACACCGGGGAGCTGTTTTTT. Complete variable domain (other parts from reference TRBV5-1 and TRBJ2-2): KAGVTQTPRYLIKTRGQQVTLSCSPISGHRSVSWYQQTPGQGLQFLFEYFSETQRNKGNFPGRFSGRQFSNSRSEMNVSTLELGDSALYLCASSFQRGTNTGELFFGEGSRLTVL.

This clone was seen more than once but under ten times. The V call is TRBV18, the J call TRBJ1-1; 11 bases map to TRBD1. The CDR3 consists of 17 residues. Unmatched junction bases numbered 7, after V lost 4 bases and J lost 0 bases. CDR1 and CDR2 (germline): KGHSH, LQKENI. As DNA, the CDR3 is TGTGCCAGCTCACTTTTCGGACAGGGGGCGATGAACACTGAAGCTTTCTTT. It yields the protein CASSLFGQGAMNTEAFF.

This clone was detected only a few times. The genes are TRBV19 and TRBJ2-3; TRBD2 matches at 11 bases. V was clipped by 8 bases and J by 4 bases; unmatched bases: 5. The CDR3 is made up of 14 amino acids. Germline CDR1 LNHDA, CDR2 SQIVND (reference sequence). CDR3 DNA sequence: TGTGCCAGTTTAGCGGGGGGGCAATCAGATACGCAGTATTTT. Amino acid sequence: CASLAGGQSDTQYF.